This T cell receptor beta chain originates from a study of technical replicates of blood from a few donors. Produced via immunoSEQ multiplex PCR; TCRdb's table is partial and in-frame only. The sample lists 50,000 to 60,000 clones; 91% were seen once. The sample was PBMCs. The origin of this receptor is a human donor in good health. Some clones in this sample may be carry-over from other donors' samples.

The CDR3 here is CASGSTGGQETQYF. CDR3 DNA sequence: TGTGCTAGTGGTTCCACGGGGGGCCAAGAGACCCAGTACTTC. The chain is built from TRBV12-5 and TRBJ2-5; 7 nucleotides align to TRBD2. The J segment lost 1 base and the V segment lost 4 bases, leaving 3 bases of the junction unmatched. Germline V CDR1 and CDR2: LGHNT, FRNRAP. The CDR3 is 14 residues long.